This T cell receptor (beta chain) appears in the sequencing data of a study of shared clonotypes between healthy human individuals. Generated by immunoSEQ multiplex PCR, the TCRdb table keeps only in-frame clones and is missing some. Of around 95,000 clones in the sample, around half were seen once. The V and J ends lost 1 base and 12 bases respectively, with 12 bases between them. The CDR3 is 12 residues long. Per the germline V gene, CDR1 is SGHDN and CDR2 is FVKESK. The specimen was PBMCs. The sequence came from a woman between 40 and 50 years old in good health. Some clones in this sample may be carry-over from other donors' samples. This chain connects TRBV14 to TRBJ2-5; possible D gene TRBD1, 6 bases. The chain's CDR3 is CASSQVGAKEYF. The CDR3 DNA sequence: TGTGCCAGCAGCCAAGTGGGGGCGAAGGAGTACTTC.